Listed here are 6 T cell receptor beta chains from one sample, sequenced in a study of vaccination effects on CD4 cells after COVID-19 (dated by TCRdb to about 2022). In the ViraFEST assay, PBMC were stimulated with viral peptide pools, and TCR sequencing was then used to find antigen-specific CD4+ T cell clonotypes based on their expansion. After 10 days of culture, CD4+ T cells were isolated with the EasySep CD4+ T cell isolation kit. Convalescent patients had PCR-confirmed SARS-CoV-2 infection between March and December 2020, before Alpha, Beta and Delta variants emerged in the United States. Participants received two doses of either the BNT162b2 or the mRNA-1273 mRNA SARS-CoV-2 vaccine. Receptor libraries were prepared by the immunoSEQ multiplex PCR assay. Drawn from immuneACCESS, this table holds only the in-frame rearrangements with V and J called that TCRdb kept. Clones are partly lost; checked studies trace under half to an unresolved V gene and leave the rest unexplained. The table for this sample lists more than 13,000 clones; about 74% of them were counted only once. Of the sample, approximately 23% falls within the top ten clones.

Their recognized antigens are unknown. This specimen was CD4+ T cells from PBMCs cultured with HCoV-NL63 spike peptides, taken after COVID-19 vaccination. The sample's cell subset or site label, in plain terms: HCoV-NL63 spike overlapping peptide pool stimulation. The receptors were sampled from a human donor who had a prior SARS-CoV-2 infection.

The rearrangement uses TRBV5-6 and TRBJ2-1; D is tentatively TRBD1 or TRBD2 (5 bases each). The CDR3 is 14 residues long. Germline V gives CDR1 SGHDT, CDR2 YYEEEE. Trimming pared 0 bases from V and 7 bases from J, leaving 11 bases between. The CDR3 protein is CASSLDEGPNEQFF. CDR3 bases: TGTGCCAGCAGCTTGGATGAGGGGCCGAATGAGCAGTTCTTC.

This chain joins TRBV19 and TRBJ2-7; 11 nucleotides agree with TRBD1. CDR1 is LNHDA and CDR2 is SQIVND in the germline V gene (reference sequence). This CDR3 has 14 amino acids. The V and J ends lost 9 bases and 6 bases, in that order; junction bases with no gene match: 10. CDR3: CASHSGTGGREQYF. The CDR3 DNA reads TGTGCCAGCCACTCCGGGACAGGGGGTCGCGAGCAGTACTTC.

This sequence joins TRBV19 and TRBJ1-6; 7 bases fit TRBD1. Germline values: CDR1 LNHDA, CDR2 SQIVND (reference sequence). V trimming: 4 bases; J trimming: 7 bases; junction bases outside the gene matches: 7. The CDR3 is made up of 15 amino acids. CDR3 amino acids: CASSNDRVGNSPLHF. The CDR3 region has the DNA TGTGCCAGTAGTAACGACAGGGTTGGGAATTCACCCCTCCACTTT.

The chain uses TRBV30 and TRBJ1-3, with TRBD1 as a possible D gene (5 bases). The V and J ends lost 2 bases and 0 bases respectively, with 14 bases between them. Germline CDR1 is GTSNPN and CDR2 is SVGIG (reference sequence). This CDR3 comprises 16 residues. CDR3 protein: CAWSPGRINSGNTIYF. In DNA, the CDR3 is TGTGCCTGGAGTCCAGGGCGAATTAACTCTGGAAACACCATATATTTT.

The chain recombines TRBV27 with TRBJ2-4; D may match TRBD1 or TRBD2 (5 bases each). The CDR3 is 19 amino acids. Germline CDR1 MNHEY, CDR2 SMNVEV (reference sequence). Trimming shortened V by 6 bases and J by 0 bases, and 24 bases separated the two germline ends. The CDR3: CASRRRWQGKILAKNIQYF. In DNA, the CDR3 is TGTGCCAGCAGAAGGAGGTGGCAGGGTAAGATACTAGCCAAAAACATTCAGTACTTC.

The table lists this clone with a few counts. CDR3 nucleotides: TGTGCCAGCAGCTTCCCAGCGGGGGGAGGCACCGGGGAGCTGTTTTTT. Encoded protein: CASSFPAGGGTGELFF. The rearrangement joins TRBV5-4 to TRBJ2-2; the match to TRBD2 covers 9 bases. This CDR3 has 16 amino acids. V lost 2 bases to trimming and J lost 4 bases; unmatched junction nucleotides: 6. Germline V gene sequence: CDR1 SGHNT, CDR2 YYREEE (reference sequence).